Listed below are T cell receptor beta chains from one sample, sequenced in a study of regulatory T cells in long-lasting Graves disease. Each CDR3 protein is one row after TCRdb ran MiXCR on the multiplex PCR reads. Of 250,000 or so distinct CDR3 sequences in the sample, around 20% are singletons; the top ten hold approximately 15%. The sequenced sample was peripheral blood mononuclear cells (PBMCs), obtained at new diagnosis, from a patient treated with antithyroid drugs. These receptors all stem from a female donor with Graves disease. The CDR3 runs from the conserved cysteine through the conserved F or W. A D gene is named only where the DNA matches it firmly. Size values are once, few and many counts, or a class for expanded clones, and some rows have none.

TRBV18	NA	NA	TRBJ2-3	CASSPVGRSTDTQYF	TGTGCCAGCTCACCAGTCGGCCGAAGCACAGATACGCAGTATTTT
TRBV4-1	NA	many	TRBJ2-7	CASAGTETYEQYF	TGCGCCAGCGCCGGGACCGAGACCTACGAGCAGTACTTC
TRBV12-3/TRBV12-4	NA	few	TRBJ2-5	CASSFPRGTQETQYF	TGTGCCAGCAGTTTCCCGAGGGGCACCCAAGAGACCCAGTACTTC
TRBV7-9	TRBD2	few	TRBJ2-1	CASSGSGLAGVREQFF	TGTGCCAGCAGCGGAAGTGGCCTAGCGGGAGTAAGGGAGCAGTTCTTC
TRBV10-3	NA	many	TRBJ2-5	CAISDGQRETQYF	TGTGCCATCAGTGACGGACAGCGCGAGACCCAGTACTTC
TRBV27	NA	few	TRBJ1-5	CASSPTQGLPQHF	TGTGCCAGCAGCCCCACCCAGGGTCTGCCCCAGCATTTT
TRBV7-3	NA	many	TRBJ2-5	CASSLISGSKETQYF	TGTGCCAGCAGCTTAATCTCGGGCAGCAAAGAGACCCAGTACTTC
TRBV15	TRBD1	many	TRBJ2-4	CATSRETGLAKNIQYF	TGTGCCACCAGCAGAGAGACAGGGTTAGCCAAAAACATTCAGTACTTC
TRBV7-6	NA	NA	TRBJ2-2	CASSSTWVHTGELFF	TGTGCCAGCAGCTCAACGTGGGTCCACACCGGGGAGCTGTTTTTT
TRBV15	NA	NA	TRBJ2-5	CATRSKGGSVETQYF	TGTGCCACCAGATCGAAGGGGGGATCGGTGGAGACCCAGTACTTC
TRBV6-5	NA	few	TRBJ2-7	CASSYSGQLYEQYF	TGTGCCAGCAGTTACTCCGGACAGTTATACGAGCAGTACTTC
TRBV2	NA	many	TRBJ1-1	CASSVDTFYNTEAFF	TGTGCCAGCAGTGTGGACACGTTCTATAACACTGAAGCTTTCTTT
TRBV3-1	NA	many	TRBJ2-3	CASSQGWGLSDTQYF	TGTGCCAGCAGCCAAGGATGGGGGCTCTCCGATACGCAGTATTTT
TRBV4-2	NA	few	TRBJ1-4	CASSQDLGVRAGKLFF	TGTGCCAGCAGCCAAGATCTTGGGGTTAGGGCCGGAAAACTGTTTTTT
TRBV20-1	NA	many	TRBJ2-2	CSAKDSGTGELFF	TGCAGTGCTAAGGACTCGGGCACCGGGGAGCTGTTTTTT
TRBV28	TRBD2	NA	TRBJ2-1	CASTRLAGGLYNEQFF	TGTGCCAGCACACGGCTAGCGGGGGGCCTGTACAATGAGCAGTTCTTC
TRBV29-1	NA	NA	TRBJ2-3	CSVERGGSEADTQYF	TGCAGCGTTGAAAGAGGGGGGTCCGAAGCAGATACGCAGTATTTT
TRBV6-2/TRBV6-3	TRBD2	NA	TRBJ2-3	CASSLAGSTDTQYF	TGTGCCAGCAGTCTAGCGGGTAGCACAGATACGCAGTATTTT
TRBV7-3	NA	NA	TRBJ2-1	CASSQLQGHNEQFF	TGTGCCAGCAGCCAACTCCAGGGTCACAATGAGCAGTTCTTC
TRBV6-1	TRBD2	many	TRBJ2-1	CASRPGLAALNEQFF	TGTGCCAGCAGGCCGGGACTAGCGGCTCTCAATGAGCAGTTCTTC
TRBV15	NA	many	TRBJ1-5	CATSTRVRGNQPQHF	TGTGCCACCAGCACCCGAGTTAGGGGAAATCAGCCCCAGCATTTT
TRBV19	NA	many	TRBJ2-7	CASTQPGTSEQYF	TGTGCCAGTACCCAACCGGGCACGAGCGAGCAGTACTTC
TRBV7-8	TRBD2	NA	TRBJ2-5	CASSLPLAGVETQYF	TGTGCCAGCAGCTTACCACTAGCGGGAGTGGAGACCCAGTACTTC
TRBV6-5	NA	NA	TRBJ2-7	CASSFRLPDSYEQYF	TGTGCCAGCAGTTTTCGTCTCCCAGACTCCTACGAGCAGTACTTC
TRBV5-5	NA	once	TRBJ1-2	CASSLDGGGIYGYTF	TGTGCCAGCAGCTTGGATGGGGGTGGTATCTATGGCTACACCTTC
TRBV12-3/TRBV12-4	NA	NA	TRBJ2-5	CASSSQVAETQYF	TGTGCCAGCAGTTCACAGGTCGCAGAGACCCAGTACTTC
TRBV19	NA	many	TRBJ1-2	CASSTSIRQVYANYGYTF	TGTGCCAGTAGTACCTCAATCCGACAGGTTTATGCTAACTATGGCTACACCTTC
TRBV12-3/TRBV12-4	TRBD2	many	TRBJ2-3	CASSPGLVTDTQYF	TGTGCCAGCAGCCCAGGACTAGTGACAGATACGCAGTATTTT
TRBV5-5	TRBD2	many	TRBJ2-7	CASSLRRGSGRTLTYEQYF	TGTGCCAGCAGCTTAAGACGTGGGAGCGGGAGGACTCTAACCTACGAGCAGTACTTC
TRBV20-1	NA	many	TRBJ2-6	CSARDERSLSGANVLTF	TGCAGTGCTAGAGATGAACGGTCCCTCTCTGGGGCCAACGTCCTGACTTTC
TRBV7-2	NA	many	TRBJ2-1	CASSLRPVSFNNEQFF	TGTGCCAGCAGCTTACGCCCGGTCAGTTTTAACAATGAGCAGTTCTTC
TRBV10-3	NA	few	TRBJ1-5	CAISENGHNQPQHF	TGTGCCATCAGTGAGAACGGCCACAATCAGCCCCAGCATTTT
TRBV3-1	NA	many	TRBJ2-5	CASSHPSEGGEETQYF	TGTGCCAGCAGCCACCCTTCAGAGGGGGGAGAAGAGACCCAGTACTTC
TRBV28	NA	many	TRBJ1-2	CASSLLAKLAGDGYTF	TGTGCCAGCAGTTTATTGGCAAAGCTGGCGGGCGATGGCTACACCTTC
TRBV4-3	NA	many	TRBJ1-2	CASSQDPGDLSGYTF	TGCGCCAGCAGCCAAGATCCTGGGGACCTCTCTGGCTACACCTTC
TRBV4-1	TRBD2	NA	TRBJ2-5	CASSQEAGGTETQYF	TGCGCCAGCAGCCAGGAAGCGGGGGGGACAGAGACCCAGTACTTC
TRBV7-9	TRBD2	many	TRBJ2-1	CASSDLGLAGTQFF	TGTGCCAGCAGCGACCTGGGACTAGCGGGAACGCAGTTCTTC
TRBV28	TRBD2	NA	TRBJ2-7	CASSLALAGRIEQYF	TGTGCCAGCAGTTTGGCTCTAGCGGGGAGGATCGAGCAGTACTTC
TRBV20-1	NA	many	TRBJ1-2	CSASSVYGYTF	TGCAGTGCTAGTAGTGTCTATGGCTACACCTTC
TRBV11-3	TRBD2	many	TRBJ2-7	CASSPRLAEVEQYF	TGTGCCAGCAGCCCTAGACTAGCGGAGGTCGAGCAGTACTTC
TRBV12-3/TRBV12-4	TRBD2	many	TRBJ2-3	CASNPPGLAGATQYF	TGTGCCAGCAACCCCCCGGGACTAGCGGGAGCAACGCAGTATTTT
TRBV20-1	NA	many	TRBJ2-1	CSAKGSGLNNEQFF	TGCAGTGCAAAGGGCAGCGGGCTAAACAATGAGCAGTTCTTC
TRBV20-1	NA	many	TRBJ2-5	CSASPDRTSQETQYF	TGCAGTGCTAGCCCCGACAGGACTTCCCAAGAGACCCAGTACTTC
TRBV12-3/TRBV12-4	NA	many	TRBJ2-2	CASSLGGGAGELFF	TGTGCCAGCAGTTTAGGTGGGGGCGCCGGGGAGCTGTTTTTT
TRBV15	NA	many	TRBJ1-5	CATSSGRGSNQPQHF	TGTGCCACCAGCAGCGGACGGGGTAGCAATCAGCCCCAGCATTTT
TRBV4-1	NA	NA	TRBJ1-1	CASSQTGGNTEASF	TGCGCCAGCAGCCAGACCGGGGGGAACACTGAAGCTTCCTTT
TRBV7-2	TRBD1	many	TRBJ1-3	CASSTRTGNTIYF	TGTGCCAGCAGCACCCGGACAGGGAACACCATATATTTT
TRBV24-1	TRBD1	NA	TRBJ2-2	CATTGQGNLANTGELFF	TGTGCCACCACGGGACAGGGGAATCTAGCGAACACCGGGGAGCTGTTTTTT
TRBV7-2	TRBD1	many	TRBJ1-2	CASSFSGTGSHGYTF	TGTGCCAGCAGCTTTTCCGGGACAGGGAGCCATGGCTACACCTTC
TRBV2	NA	NA	TRBJ2-7	CASIGGSGEQYF	TGTGCCAGCATTGGGGGATCGGGCGAGCAGTACTTC
TRBV20-1	TRBD1	many	TRBJ2-7	CSANRGASYEQYF	TGCAGTGCAAACAGGGGCGCCTCCTACGAGCAGTACTTC
TRBV7-2	NA	many	TRBJ1-5	CASSLDVYNQPQHF	TGTGCCAGCAGCTTAGACGTTTACAATCAGCCCCAGCATTTT
TRBV7-2	NA	many	TRBJ1-5	CASSLGQPYSNQPQHF	TGTGCCAGCAGCTTAGGGCAGCCCTATAGCAATCAGCCCCAGCATTTT
TRBV11-2	NA	many	TRBJ2-1	CASRAAGAFYNEQFF	TGTGCCAGCAGGGCGGCAGGGGCCTTCTACAATGAGCAGTTCTTC
TRBV29-1	NA	NA	TRBJ1-1	CSYGGGAQAFF	TGCAGCTACGGTGGGGGGGCCCAGGCTTTCTTT